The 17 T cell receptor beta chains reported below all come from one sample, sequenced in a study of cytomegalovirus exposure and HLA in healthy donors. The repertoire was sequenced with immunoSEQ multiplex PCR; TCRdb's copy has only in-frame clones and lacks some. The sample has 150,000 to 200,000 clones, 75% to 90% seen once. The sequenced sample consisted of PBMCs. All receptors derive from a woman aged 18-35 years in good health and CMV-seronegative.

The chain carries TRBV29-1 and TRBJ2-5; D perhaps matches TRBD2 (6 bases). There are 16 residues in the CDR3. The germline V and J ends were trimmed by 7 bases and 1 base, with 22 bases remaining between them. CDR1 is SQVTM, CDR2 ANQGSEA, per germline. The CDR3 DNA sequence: TGCAGCGCCCGAAAGGGGCTAGCGCCAACCCAAGAGACCCAGTACTTC. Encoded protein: CSARKGLAPTQETQYF.

The CDR3: CSVELRSGVSYEQYF. The CDR3 DNA reads TGCAGCGTTGAACTACGGTCGGGAGTCTCCTACGAGCAGTACTTC. The chain combines TRBV29-1 with TRBJ2-7; tentative D call: TRBD2 (6 bases). V was pared by 2 bases and J by 0 bases, with 14 bases between. CDR1 and CDR2 (germline): SQVTM, ANQGSEA. This CDR3 spans 15 amino acids.

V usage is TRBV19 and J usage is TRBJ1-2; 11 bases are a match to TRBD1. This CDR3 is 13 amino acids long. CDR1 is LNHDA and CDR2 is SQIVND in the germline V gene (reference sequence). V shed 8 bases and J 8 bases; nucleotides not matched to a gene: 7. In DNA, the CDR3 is TGTGCCAGTCGCCGGGACAGGGGGGGAGGCTACACCTTC. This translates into CASRRDRGGGYTF.

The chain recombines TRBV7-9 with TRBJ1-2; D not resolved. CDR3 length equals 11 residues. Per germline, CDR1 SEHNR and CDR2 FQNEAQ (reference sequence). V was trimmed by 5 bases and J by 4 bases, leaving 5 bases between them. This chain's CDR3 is CASSRVYGYTF. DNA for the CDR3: TGTGCCAGCAGCCGGGTCTATGGCTACACCTTC.

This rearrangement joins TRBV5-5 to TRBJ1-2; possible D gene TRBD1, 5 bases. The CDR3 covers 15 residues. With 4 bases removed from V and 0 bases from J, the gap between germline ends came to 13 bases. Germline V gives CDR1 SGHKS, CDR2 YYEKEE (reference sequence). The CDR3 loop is CASSAVAGTNYGYTF. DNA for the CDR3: TGTGCCAGCAGCGCGGTAGCAGGGACTAACTATGGCTACACCTTC.

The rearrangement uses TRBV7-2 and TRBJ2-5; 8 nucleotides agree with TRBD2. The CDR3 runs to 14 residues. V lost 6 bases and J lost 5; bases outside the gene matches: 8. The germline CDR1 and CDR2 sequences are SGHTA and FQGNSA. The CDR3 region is CASSNTGTSETQYF. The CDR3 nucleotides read TGTGCCAGCAGTAATACCGGGACTAGTGAGACCCAGTACTTC.

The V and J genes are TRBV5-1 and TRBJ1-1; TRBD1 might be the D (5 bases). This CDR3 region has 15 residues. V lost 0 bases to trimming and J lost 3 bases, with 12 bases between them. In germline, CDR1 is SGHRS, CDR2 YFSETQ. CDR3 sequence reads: CASSLAVKQDTEAFF. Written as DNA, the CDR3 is TGCGCCAGCAGCTTGGCCGTAAAACAGGACACTGAAGCTTTCTTT.

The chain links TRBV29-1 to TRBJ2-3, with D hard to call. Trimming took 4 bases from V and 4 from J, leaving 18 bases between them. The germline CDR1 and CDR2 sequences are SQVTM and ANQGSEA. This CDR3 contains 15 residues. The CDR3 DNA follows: TGCAGCGTTGGGTTATTTCAGAGGAGTTCAGATACGCAGTATTTT. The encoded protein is CSVGLFQRSSDTQYF.

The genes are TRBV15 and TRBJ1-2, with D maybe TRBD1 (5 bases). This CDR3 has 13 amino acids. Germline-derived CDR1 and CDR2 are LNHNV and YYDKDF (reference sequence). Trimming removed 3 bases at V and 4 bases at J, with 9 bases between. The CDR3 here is CATSREGSYGYTF. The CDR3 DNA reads TGTGCCACCAGCAGGGAGGGGAGCTATGGCTACACCTTC. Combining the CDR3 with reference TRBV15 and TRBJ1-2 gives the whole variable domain DAMVIQNPRYQVTQFGKPVTLSCSQTLNHNVMYWYQQKSSQAPKLLFHYYDKDFNNEADTPDNFQSRRPNTSFCFLDIRSPGLGDTAMYLCATSREGSYGYTFGSGTRLTVV.

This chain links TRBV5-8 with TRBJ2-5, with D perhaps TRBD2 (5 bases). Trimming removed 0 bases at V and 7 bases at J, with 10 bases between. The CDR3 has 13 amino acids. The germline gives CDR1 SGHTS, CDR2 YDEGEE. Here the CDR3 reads CASSLGGSGTQYF. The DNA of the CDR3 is TGTGCCAGCAGCTTGGGCGGAAGCGGGACCCAGTACTTC.

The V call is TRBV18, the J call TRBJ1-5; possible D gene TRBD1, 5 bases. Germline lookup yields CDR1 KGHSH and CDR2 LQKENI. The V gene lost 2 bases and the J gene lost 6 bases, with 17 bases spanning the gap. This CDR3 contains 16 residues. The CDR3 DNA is TGTGCCAGCTCACCAGGGGCGGAAGCTACCGGTCAGCCCCAGCATTTT. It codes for CASSPGAEATGQPQHF.

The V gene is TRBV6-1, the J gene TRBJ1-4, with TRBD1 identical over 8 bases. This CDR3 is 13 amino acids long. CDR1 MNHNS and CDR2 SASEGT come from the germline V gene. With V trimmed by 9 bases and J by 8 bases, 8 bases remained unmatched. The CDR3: CASSRDRSEKLFF. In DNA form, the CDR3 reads TGTGCCAGTAGTAGGGACAGGTCCGAAAAACTGTTTTTT.

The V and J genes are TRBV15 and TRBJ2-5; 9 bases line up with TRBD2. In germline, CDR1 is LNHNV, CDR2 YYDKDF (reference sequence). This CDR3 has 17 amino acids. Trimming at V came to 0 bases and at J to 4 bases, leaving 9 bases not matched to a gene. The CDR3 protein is CATSRDGSSGGRETQYF. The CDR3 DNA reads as TGTGCCACCAGCAGAGATGGAAGTAGCGGGGGCCGAGAGACCCAGTACTTC.

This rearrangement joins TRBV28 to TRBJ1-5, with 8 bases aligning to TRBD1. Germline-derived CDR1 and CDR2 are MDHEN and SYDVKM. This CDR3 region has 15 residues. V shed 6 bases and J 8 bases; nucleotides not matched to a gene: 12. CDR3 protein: CASSPGGSLQEPQHF. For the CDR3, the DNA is TGTGCCAGCAGCCCAGGGGGCTCCCTCCAGGAGCCCCAGCATTTT.

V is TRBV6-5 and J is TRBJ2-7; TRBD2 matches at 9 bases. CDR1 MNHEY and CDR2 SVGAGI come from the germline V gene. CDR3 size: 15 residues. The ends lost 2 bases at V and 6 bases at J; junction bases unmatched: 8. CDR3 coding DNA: TGTGCCAGCAGTTACGAGGCGGGAGGGCCCGGCGAGCAGTACTTC. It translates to CASSYEAGGPGEQYF.

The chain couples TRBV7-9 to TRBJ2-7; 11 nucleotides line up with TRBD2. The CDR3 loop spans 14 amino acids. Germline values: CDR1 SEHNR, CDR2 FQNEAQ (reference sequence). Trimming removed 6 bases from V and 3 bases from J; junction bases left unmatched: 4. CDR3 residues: CASSSSGRNYEQYF. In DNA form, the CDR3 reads TGTGCCAGCAGTTCTAGCGGGAGGAACTACGAGCAGTACTTC.

The CDR3 sequence is CASSLGQGGEAFF. CDR3 in DNA: TGTGCCAGCAGCTTGGGACAGGGTGGTGAAGCTTTCTTT. The chain links TRBV11-3 to TRBJ1-1; 9 bases agree with TRBD1. Germline CDR1 reads SGHNT; CDR2 reads YENEEA. This CDR3 contains 13 residues. Trimming cost V 3 bases and J 7 bases; bases outside gene matches: 3.